This T cell receptor (beta chain) was captured in a study of cytomegalovirus exposure and HLA in healthy donors. The V and J ends lost 7 bases and 4 bases, in that order; junction bases with no gene match: 15. CDR3 length: 16 amino acids. The germline V gene has CDR1 SGHRS and CDR2 YFSETQ. Whole-study results and caveats: Only CMV serostatus was available as immune exposure information. The investigators catalogued 150 to 200 TCR beta chains as cytomegalovirus-associated.

The PCR was carried out with 60 Vbeta primers and 13 Jbeta primers. Measured with immunoSEQ multiplex PCR; TCRdb has only the in-frame clones, and not every one. The sample consists of roughly 110,000 clones, 74% of them appearing once. To note about this clone: Its antigen is unknown.

This chain links TRBV5-1 with TRBJ2-5; TRBD2 agrees at 8 bases. The receptor was derived from a human donor in good health. Sequenced sample: PBMCs. The CDR3 DNA sequence: TGCGCCAGCGTCCAGCGGGGGCGATCTACGGGAGAGACCCAGTACTTC. Protein product: CASVQRGRSTGETQYF.